This TCR beta chain was profiled in a study of T cells in Graves' hyperthyroidism and ophthalmopathy (dated by TCRdb to about 2019). Study-wide context: Peripheral blood samples were taken at initial diagnosis, before any treatment was given. To identify TCR V-J signatures that set the groups apart, the researchers used a discovery cohort of about a hundred patients, made up of 40 to 45 with Graves' ophthalmopathy and about 59 with stable Graves' hyperthyroidism. Prospective prediction of ophthalmopathy was tested in an independent validation cohort of approximately 19 hyperthyroidism patients and some 17 patients who later progressed to ophthalmopathy. The roughly 91 discovery patients were randomly split 7:3 into training and test sets. Thyroid tissue and blood T-cell repertoires from roughly 6 Graves' hyperthyroidism patients were also compared in the study. After sampling, hyperthyroidism patients received methimazole starting at 30 mg daily, and ophthalmopathy patients received high-dose intravenous methylprednisolone. TCR Vbeta CDR3 sequencing of 120 to 150 peripheral blood samples (approximately 44 ophthalmopathy, 75 hyperthyroidism and approximately 17 progressor patients) is reported in the paper. Overall study outcomes, separate from this receptor: No statistical method was used to set the sample size in advance, and investigators knew the group allocation. Most expanded thyroid clonotypes (frequency above 0.001) were also detected in blood, suggesting blood repertoires may reflect thyroid immune responses. A 13 V-J signature model separated ophthalmopathy from stable hyperthyroidism, with around 90% sensitivity and roughly 84% specificity in cross-validation and 80%/75% in testing. In validation, progression to ophthalmopathy was predicted by the model with around 70% sensitivity and under 85% specificity, a median of roughly 6.4 months before onset.

Graves' hyperthyroidism was defined as stable when no progression to ophthalmopathy occurred over 18 months of follow-up. Hyperthyroidism patients were newly diagnosed, with disease duration under 2 months, and aged 18 to 65 years. Patients with uncontrolled infections, other autoimmune diseases, pregnancy or lactation were excluded. Diagnoses were based on clinical symptoms, serum thyroxine and TRAb, thyroid ultrasound and orbital computed tomography. PBMCs were separated from under 12 ml of fresh peripheral blood using Ficoll-Paque density gradient centrifugation. Trizol reagent was used to extract total RNA, and RNA quality was then checked on an Agilent 2100 Bioanalyzer. This clonotype was counted at least ten times. Its antigen target is currently unknown. Base qualities are not provided; no much larger clone lies one nucleotide away. The TCR beta CDR3 regions were amplified from RNA transcripts. A first-round RT-PCR of the TCR CDR3 used the HTBI primer set with the Qiagen OneStep RT-PCR kit. A second multiplex PCR round built the libraries, followed by size selection and purification. Libraries were sequenced paired-end with 100 bp reads on an Illumina HiSeq2000. The study's processing was this. SOAPnuke was used to process the raw data, with reads discarded if the reads contained adapters or uncalled bases, had a mean Phred below 15, or lacked an exact constant-primer or identifier match. COPE v1.2.5 was used to merge high-quality paired reads, and clonotypes were defined as unique nucleotide sequences. MiTCR v1.1 was used to align the clonotypes against IMGT TRBV, TRBD and TRBJ reference segments. The analysis included only V-J combinations with a frequency above 0.0001, which together covered around 99% of the repertoires. The TCS score was defined as F50 (clonal expansion) divided by E x V (chaos), with BLOSUM62-based TCRdist calculated between CDR3 peptides within each V-J. Welch's t-statistics and random forest reduced 500 to 650 V-J features to 10 to 15, which were used in a naive Bayes classifier (R e1071). TCRdb's own reprocessing of the public reads used fastp at Q25 and MiXCR and kept productive beta chains. Rows merge per CDR3 protein into single entries with the most common DNA and genes. None of the V and J calls come from the authors' own analysis; TCRdb made them. The sample table contains 600,000 to 650,000 distinct CDR3 sequences; only one count was recorded for around 15% of them. The biggest ten clones account for about 3.8% of the sample.

The germline V gene (reference sequence) yields LNHNV for CDR1 and YYDKDF for CDR2. After removal of 2 bases from V and 3 bases from J, the junction retains 6 bases not matched to a gene. From its cysteine to its phenylalanine, the CDR3 spans 16 amino acids. The retained sequence is limited to the CDR3, 48 bases, with the frame set at the first base. Material: blood. The chain couples TRBV15 to TRBJ2-1, with 8 bases matching TRBD2. The clonotype originates from a woman aged 25 to 45 with Graves' hyperthyroidism. The nucleotides read TGTGCCACCAGCAGAACACTAAGCGGGGGCTACAATGAGCAGTTCTTC. This is translated as CATSRTLSGGYNEQFF.